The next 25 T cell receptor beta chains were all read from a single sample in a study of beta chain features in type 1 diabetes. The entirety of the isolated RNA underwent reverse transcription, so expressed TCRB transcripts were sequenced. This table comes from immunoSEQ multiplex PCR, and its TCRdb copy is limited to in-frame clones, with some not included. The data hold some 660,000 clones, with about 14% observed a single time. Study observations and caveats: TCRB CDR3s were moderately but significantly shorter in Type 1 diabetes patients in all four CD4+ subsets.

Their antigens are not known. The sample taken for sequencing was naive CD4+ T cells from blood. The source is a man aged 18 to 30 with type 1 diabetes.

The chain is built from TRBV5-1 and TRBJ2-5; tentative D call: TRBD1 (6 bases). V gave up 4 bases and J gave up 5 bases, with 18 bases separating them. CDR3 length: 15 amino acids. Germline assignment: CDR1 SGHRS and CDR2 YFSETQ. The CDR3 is CASSVPGTIAETQYF. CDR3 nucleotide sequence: TGCGCCAGCAGCGTACCCGGGACAATCGCGGAGACCCAGTACTTC.

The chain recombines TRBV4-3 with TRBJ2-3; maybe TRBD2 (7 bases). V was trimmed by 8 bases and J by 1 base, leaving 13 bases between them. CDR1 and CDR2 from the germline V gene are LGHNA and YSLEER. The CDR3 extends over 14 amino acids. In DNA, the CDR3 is TGCGCCAGCGCGGGGGCTTGGGGCACAGATACGCAGTATTTT. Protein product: CASAGAWGTDTQYF.

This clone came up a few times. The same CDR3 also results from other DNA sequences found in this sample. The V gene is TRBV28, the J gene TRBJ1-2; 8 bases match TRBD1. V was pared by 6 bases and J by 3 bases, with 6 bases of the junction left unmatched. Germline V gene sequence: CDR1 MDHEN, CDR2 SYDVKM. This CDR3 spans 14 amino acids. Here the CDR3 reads CASSQGQGDYGYTF. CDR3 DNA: TGTGCCAGCAGCCAAGGACAGGGTGACTATGGCTACACCTTC.

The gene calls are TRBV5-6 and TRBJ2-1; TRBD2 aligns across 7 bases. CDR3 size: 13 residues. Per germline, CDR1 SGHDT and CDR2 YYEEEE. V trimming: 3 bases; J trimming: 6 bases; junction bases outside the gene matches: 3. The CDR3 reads CASSSPGGNEQFF. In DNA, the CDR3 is TGTGCCAGCAGCTCTCCGGGAGGCAATGAGCAGTTCTTC. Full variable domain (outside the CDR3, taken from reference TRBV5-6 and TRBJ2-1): DAGVTQSPTHLIKTRGQQVTLRCSPKSGHDTVSWYQQALGQGPQFIFQYYEEEERQRGNFPDRFSGHQFPNYSSELNVNALLLGDSALYLCASSSPGGNEQFFGPGTRLTVL.

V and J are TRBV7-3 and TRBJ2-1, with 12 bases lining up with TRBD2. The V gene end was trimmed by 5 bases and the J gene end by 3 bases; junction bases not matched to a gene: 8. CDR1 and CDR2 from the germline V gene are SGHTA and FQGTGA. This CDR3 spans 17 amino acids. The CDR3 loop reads CASSLTSGGPIYNEQFF. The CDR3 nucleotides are TGTGCCAGCAGCCTGACTAGCGGGGGACCTATCTACAATGAGCAGTTCTTC.

CDR3 nucleotides: TGTGCCAGCAGTTACGAGCCAAACACTGAAGCTTTCTTT. Its protein is CASSYEPNTEAFF. The chain has TRBV6-5 and TRBJ1-1; D call uncertain. This CDR3 region has 13 residues. CDR1 MNHEY and CDR2 SVGAGI come from the germline V gene. Trimming pared 2 bases from V and 2 bases from J, leaving 6 bases between.

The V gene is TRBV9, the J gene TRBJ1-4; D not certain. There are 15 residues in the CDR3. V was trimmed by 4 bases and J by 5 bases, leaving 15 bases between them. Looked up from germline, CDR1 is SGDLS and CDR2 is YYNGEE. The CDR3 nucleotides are TGTGCCAGCAGCCCACCGGGTCAGCAGAATGAAAAACTGTTTTTT. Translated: CASSPPGQQNEKLFF.

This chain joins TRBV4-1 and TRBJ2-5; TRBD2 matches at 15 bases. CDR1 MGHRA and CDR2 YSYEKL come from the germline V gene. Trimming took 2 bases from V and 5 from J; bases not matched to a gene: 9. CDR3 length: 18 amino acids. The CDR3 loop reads CASSQSGTSGRSVETQYF. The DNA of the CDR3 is TGCGCCAGCAGCCAATCGGGGACTAGCGGGAGGTCTGTGGAGACCCAGTACTTC.

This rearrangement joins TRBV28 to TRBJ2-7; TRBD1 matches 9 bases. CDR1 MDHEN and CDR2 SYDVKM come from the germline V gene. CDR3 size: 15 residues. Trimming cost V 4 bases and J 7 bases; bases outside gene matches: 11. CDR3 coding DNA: TGTGCCAGCAGTTCCTCCGGGACAGGGCTTTGGGAGCAGTACTTC. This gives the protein CASSSSGTGLWEQYF.

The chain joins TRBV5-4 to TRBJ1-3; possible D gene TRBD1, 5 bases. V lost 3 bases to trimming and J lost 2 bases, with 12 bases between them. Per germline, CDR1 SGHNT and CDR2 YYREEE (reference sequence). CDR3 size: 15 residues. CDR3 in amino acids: CASSYRQGAGNTIYF. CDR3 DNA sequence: TGTGCCAGCAGCTATCGGCAGGGTGCTGGAAACACCATATATTTT. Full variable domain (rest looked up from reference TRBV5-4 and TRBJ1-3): ETGVTQSPTHLIKTRGQQVTLRCSSQSGHNTVSWYQQALGQGPQFIFQYYREEENGRGNFPPRFSGLQFPNYSSELNVNALELDDSALYLCASSYRQGAGNTIYFGEGSWLTVV.

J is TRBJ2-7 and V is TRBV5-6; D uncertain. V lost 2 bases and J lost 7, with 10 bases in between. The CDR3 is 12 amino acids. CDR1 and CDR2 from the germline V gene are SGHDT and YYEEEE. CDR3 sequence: CASSFQTREQYF. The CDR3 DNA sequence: TGTGCCAGCAGCTTCCAGACGAGGGAGCAGTACTTC.

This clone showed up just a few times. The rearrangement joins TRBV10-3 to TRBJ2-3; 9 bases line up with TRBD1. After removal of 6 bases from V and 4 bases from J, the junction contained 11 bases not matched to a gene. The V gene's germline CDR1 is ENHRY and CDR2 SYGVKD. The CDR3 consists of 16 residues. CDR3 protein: CAISIMGQGSADTQYF. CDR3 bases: TGTGCCATCAGCATAATGGGACAGGGAAGTGCAGATACGCAGTATTTT.

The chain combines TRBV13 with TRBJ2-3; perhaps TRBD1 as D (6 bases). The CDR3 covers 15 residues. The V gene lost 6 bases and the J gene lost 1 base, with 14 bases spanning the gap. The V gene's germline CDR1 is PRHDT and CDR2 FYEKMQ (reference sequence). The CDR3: CASRGGSGGTDTQYF. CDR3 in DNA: TGTGCCAGCAGAGGGGGTTCGGGCGGCACAGATACGCAGTATTTT.

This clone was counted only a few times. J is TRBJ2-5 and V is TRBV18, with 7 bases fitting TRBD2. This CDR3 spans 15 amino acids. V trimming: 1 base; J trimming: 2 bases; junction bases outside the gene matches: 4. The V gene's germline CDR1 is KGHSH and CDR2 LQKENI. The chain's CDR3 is CASSPQGGSQETQYF. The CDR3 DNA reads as TGTGCCAGCTCACCACAGGGCGGGAGTCAAGAGACCCAGTACTTC. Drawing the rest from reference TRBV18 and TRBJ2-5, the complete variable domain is NAGVMQNPRHLVRRRGQEARLRCSPMKGHSHVYWYRQLPEEGLKFMVYLQKENIIDESGMPKERFSAEFPKEGPSILRIQQVVRGDSAAYFCASSPQGGSQETQYFGPGTRLLVL.

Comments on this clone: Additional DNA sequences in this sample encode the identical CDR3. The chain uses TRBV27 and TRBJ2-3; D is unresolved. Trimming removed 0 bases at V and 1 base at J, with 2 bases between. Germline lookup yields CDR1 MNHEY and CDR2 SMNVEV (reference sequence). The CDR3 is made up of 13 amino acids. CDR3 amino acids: CASSLSGTDTQYF. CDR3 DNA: TGTGCCAGCAGTTTATCAGGCACAGATACGCAGTATTTT.

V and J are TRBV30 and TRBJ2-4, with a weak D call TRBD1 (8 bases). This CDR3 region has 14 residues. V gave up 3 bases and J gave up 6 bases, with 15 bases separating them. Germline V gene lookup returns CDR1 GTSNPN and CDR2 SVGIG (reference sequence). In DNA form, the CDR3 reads TGTGCCTGGAGCCCGACAGGGGAGGGAAACATTCAGTACTTC. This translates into CAWSPTGEGNIQYF.

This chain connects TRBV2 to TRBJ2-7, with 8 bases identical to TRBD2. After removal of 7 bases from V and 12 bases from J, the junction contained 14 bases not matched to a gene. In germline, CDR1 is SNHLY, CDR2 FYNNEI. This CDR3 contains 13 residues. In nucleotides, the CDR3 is TGTGCCAGCACCTTGCCCCCGGGAGGGGGTCGGTACTTC. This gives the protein CASTLPPGGGRYF.

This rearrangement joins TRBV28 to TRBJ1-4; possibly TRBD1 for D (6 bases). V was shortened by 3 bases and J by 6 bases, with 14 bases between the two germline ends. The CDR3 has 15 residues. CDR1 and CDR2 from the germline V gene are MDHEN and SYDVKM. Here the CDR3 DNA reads TGTGCCAGCAGTTTTTCGGGGGGCAGAGATGAAAAACTGTTTTTT. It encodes CASSFSGGRDEKLFF.

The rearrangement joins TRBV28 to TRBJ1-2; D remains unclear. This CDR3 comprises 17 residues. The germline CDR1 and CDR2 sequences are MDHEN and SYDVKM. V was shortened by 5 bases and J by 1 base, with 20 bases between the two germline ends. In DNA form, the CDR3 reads TGTGCCAGCAGTCTTTCCCGAGTTCGGAGGGATAACTATGGCTACACCTTC. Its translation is CASSLSRVRRDNYGYTF.

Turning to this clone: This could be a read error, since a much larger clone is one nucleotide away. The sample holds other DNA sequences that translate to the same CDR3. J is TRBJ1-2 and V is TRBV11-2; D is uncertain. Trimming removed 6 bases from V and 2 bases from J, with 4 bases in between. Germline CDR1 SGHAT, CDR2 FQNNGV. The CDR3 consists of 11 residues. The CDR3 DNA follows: TGTGCCAGCAGTTCGAACTATGGCTACACCTTC. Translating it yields CASSSNYGYTF. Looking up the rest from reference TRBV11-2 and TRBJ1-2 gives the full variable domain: EAGVAQSPRYKIIEKRQSVAFWCNPISGHATLYWYQQILGQGPKLLIQFQNNGVVDDSQLPKDRFSAERLKGVDSTLKIQPAKLEDSAVYLCASSSNYGYTFGSGTRLTVV.

The CDR3 loop is CASSLVGRVLGTDTQYF. The CDR3 nucleotides are TGTGCCAGCAGCTTAGTGGGCCGGGTCTTAGGAACAGATACGCAGTATTTT. This chain links TRBV7-2 with TRBJ2-3; D is uncertain. The CDR3 is made up of 17 amino acids. The V gene lost 1 base and the J gene lost 3 bases, with 17 bases spanning the gap. CDR1 is SGHTA, CDR2 FQGNSA, per germline.

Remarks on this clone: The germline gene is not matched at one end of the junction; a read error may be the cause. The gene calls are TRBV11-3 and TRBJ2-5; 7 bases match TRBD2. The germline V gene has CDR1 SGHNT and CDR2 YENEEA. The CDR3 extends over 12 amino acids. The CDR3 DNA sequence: TGTGCCAGCAGCCCGCCAGCGGGAACCGATAACTTC. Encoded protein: CASSPPAGTDNF.

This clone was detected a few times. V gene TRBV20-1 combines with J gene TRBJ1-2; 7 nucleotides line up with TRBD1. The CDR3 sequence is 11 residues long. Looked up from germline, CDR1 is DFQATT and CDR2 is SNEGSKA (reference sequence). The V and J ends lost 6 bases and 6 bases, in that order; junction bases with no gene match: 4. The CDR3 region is CSAPQGDGYTF. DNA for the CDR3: TGCAGTGCCCCTCAGGGGGATGGCTACACCTTC.

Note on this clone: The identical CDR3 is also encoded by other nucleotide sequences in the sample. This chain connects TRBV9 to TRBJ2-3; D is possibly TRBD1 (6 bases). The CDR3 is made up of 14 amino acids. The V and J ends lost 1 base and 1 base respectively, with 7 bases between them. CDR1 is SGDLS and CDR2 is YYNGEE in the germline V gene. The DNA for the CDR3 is TGTGCCAGCAGCGTAAGGACAGGCACAGATACGCAGTATTTT. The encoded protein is CASSVRTGTDTQYF.

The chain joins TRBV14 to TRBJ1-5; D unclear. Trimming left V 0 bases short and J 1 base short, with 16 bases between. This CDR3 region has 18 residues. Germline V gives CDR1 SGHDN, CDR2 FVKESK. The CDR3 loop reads CASSQDLWAGLSNQPQHF. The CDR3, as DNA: TGTGCCAGCAGCCAAGACCTTTGGGCCGGCTTGAGCAATCAGCCCCAGCATTTT.